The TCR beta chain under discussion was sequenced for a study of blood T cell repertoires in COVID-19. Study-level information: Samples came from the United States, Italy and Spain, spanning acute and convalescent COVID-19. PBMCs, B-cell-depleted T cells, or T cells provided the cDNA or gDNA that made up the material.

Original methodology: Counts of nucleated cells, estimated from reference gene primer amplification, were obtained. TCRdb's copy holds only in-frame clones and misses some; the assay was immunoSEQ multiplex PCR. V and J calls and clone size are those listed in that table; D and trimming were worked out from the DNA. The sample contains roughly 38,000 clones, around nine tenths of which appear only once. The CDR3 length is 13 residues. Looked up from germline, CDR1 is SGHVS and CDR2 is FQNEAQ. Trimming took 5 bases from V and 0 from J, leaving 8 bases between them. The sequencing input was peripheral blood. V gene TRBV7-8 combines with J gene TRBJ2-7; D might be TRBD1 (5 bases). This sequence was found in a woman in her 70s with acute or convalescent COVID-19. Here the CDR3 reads CASSRQGSYEQYV. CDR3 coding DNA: TGTGCCAGCAGCCGCCAGGGCTCCTACGAGCAGTACGTC.